The present TCR beta chain was sequenced within a study of regulatory T cells in long-lasting Graves disease. Time point in this sample: newly diagnosed GD, antithyroid drugs for less than 3 months. The TCR library used RNA extracted from PBMCs. A roughly 10-milliliter sample of peripheral blood was drawn into EDTA tubes. Study-wide points: Accuracy was perhaps lowered by the small sample size.

Notes on this clonotype: Its antigen is undetermined.

V was shortened by 6 bases and J by 8 bases, with 14 bases between the two germline ends. Germline assignment: CDR1 SGHDN and CDR2 FVKESK. The CDR3 is made up of 13 amino acids. HTBI primers from iRepertoire and Arm-PCR of CDR3 regions yielded the TCR beta libraries. One entry per CDR3 protein, called by TCRdb with MiXCR from the multiplex PCR reads. Here the sample spans fewer than 650,000 distinct CDR3 sequences, less than 20% being singletons. These data were likewise used in another study, on T cells in Graves' hyperthyroidism and ophthalmopathy.

This sequence originates from a woman in her 30s with Graves disease. The chain links TRBV14 to TRBJ2-1, with D unclear. This specimen consisted of peripheral blood mononuclear cells (PBMCs), obtained at new diagnosis, from a patient treated with antithyroid drugs. The CDR3 DNA reads TGTGCCAGCAGTCCGCTAGTAAGCGATGAGCAGTTCTTC. Amino acids: CASSPLVSDEQFF.